This TCR beta chain comes out of a study of blood T cell repertoires in COVID-19. Across the whole study: Specimens from acute and convalescent COVID-19 originated in the United States, Italy and Spain. In each case, the material was cDNA or gDNA derived from T cells, B-cell-depleted T cells, or PBMCs.

Authors' methods: Reference gene primer amplification gave estimated nucleated cell counts. The repertoire was sequenced with immunoSEQ multiplex PCR; TCRdb's copy has only in-frame clones and lacks some. V and J calls and clone size are given by that table; D and trimming were obtained from the DNA. The sample holds approximately 230,000 clones, 83% seen once. Germline loops: CDR1 MNHEY, CDR2 SVGAGI. This CDR3 has 13 residues. Trimming cost V 11 bases and J 4 bases, with 15 bases left between them. This clonotype originated in a man at least 80 years old with acute or convalescent COVID-19. This sequence joins TRBV6-5 and TRBJ2-1; the D is unclear. Material: peripheral blood. The CDR3 loop reads CALGWAKYNEQFF. In DNA, the CDR3 is TGTGCCTTAGGATGGGCCAAATACAATGAGCAGTTCTTC.